A single sample gave rise to the 28 T cell receptor beta chains below, sequenced in a study of blood T cell repertoires in COVID-19. Sequenced by immunoSEQ multiplex PCR; TCRdb stores in-frame clones only, minus some. The table has 120,000 to 150,000 clones, 87% seen once. Sequenced sample: peripheral blood. Receptor source: a woman aged 35 to 49 with acute or convalescent COVID-19.

The rearrangement joins TRBV21-1 to TRBJ2-5; TRBD1 is taken as the D call from the table, unchecked against the DNA. TRBV21-1 is described as a pseudogene. This CDR3 has 18 amino acids. DNA of the CDR3: TGTGCCAGCAGCAAAGAGTTGGTGACAGGGTTGCAGCAAGAGACCCAGTACTTC. Its translation: CASSKELVTGLQQETQYF.

Points on this clone: Germline is not matched at one junction end, which may reflect a read error. The chain carries TRBV20-1 and TRBJ1-2; 8 bases are shared with TRBD1. Looked up from germline, CDR1 is DFQATT and CDR2 is SNEGSKA (reference sequence). This CDR3 comprises 11 residues. CDR3 sequence: CRPGGNYGYTF. The DNA for the CDR3 is TGTCGGCCAGGGGGCAACTATGGCTACACCTTC.

The chain has TRBV28 and TRBJ1-5, with D possibly being TRBD1 (5 bases). The CDR3 extends over 16 amino acids. Trimming shortened V by 5 bases and J by 0 bases, and 14 bases separated the two germline ends. CDR1 is MDHEN, CDR2 SYDVKM, per germline. In DNA, the CDR3 is TGTGCCAGCAGTCCCTCGGGACTTTTTAGCAATCAGCCCCAGCATTTT. It yields the protein CASSPSGLFSNQPQHF.

The chain employs TRBV6-5 and TRBJ2-1; 9 bases line up with TRBD2. The germline V gene encodes CDR1 MNHEY and CDR2 SVGAGI. This CDR3 has 13 residues. The trim removed 2 bases at V and 10 bases at J, leaving 3 bases unmatched. The CDR3 nucleotides read TGTGCCAGCAGTTACGGTAGCGGGGGCGAGCAGTTCTTC. This gives the protein CASSYGSGGEQFF.

This sequence joins TRBV6-5 and TRBJ2-3, with 8 bases identical to TRBD2. This CDR3 has 14 residues. The ends lost 7 bases at V and 1 base at J; junction bases unmatched: 4. Per germline, CDR1 MNHEY and CDR2 SVGAGI. DNA for the CDR3: TGTGCCAGCAAAGGTAGCGGGGGCACAGATACGCAGTATTTT. Amino acids: CASKGSGGTDTQYF.

This clone was found once. The CDR3 DNA reads as TGCGCCAGCAGCTTGGGCGGCGCGGGAGGGCCGGATACGCAGTATTTT. This encodes CASSLGGAGGPDTQYF. The V call is TRBV5-1, the J call TRBJ2-3, with TRBD2 matching 9 bases. This CDR3 has 16 residues. The V segment lost 0 bases and the J segment 6 bases; nucleotides outside the gene matches: 8. From germline, CDR1 is SGHRS and CDR2 YFSETQ. The full variable domain, in which reference TRBV5-1 and TRBJ2-3 provide the parts outside the CDR3, is KAGVTQTPRYLIKTRGQQVTLSCSPISGHRSVSWYQQTPGQGLQFLFEYFSETQRNKGNFPGRFSGRQFSNSRSEMNVSTLELGDSALYLCASSLGGAGGPDTQYFGPGTRLTVL.

The chain recombines TRBV19 with TRBJ1-6; 10 nucleotides align to TRBD1. The CDR3 spans 14 residues. Trimming removed 5 bases from V and 9 bases from J; junction bases left unmatched: 4. Per germline, CDR1 LNHDA and CDR2 SQIVND (reference sequence). Here the CDR3 reads CASSPRQGASPLHF. CDR3 in DNA: TGTGCCAGTAGTCCGCGACAGGGGGCTTCACCCCTCCACTTT.

V gene TRBV9 combines with J gene TRBJ1-2; the D gene is possibly TRBD1 (5 bases). Trimming cost V 3 bases and J 0 bases, with 12 bases left between them. Germline loops: CDR1 SGDLS, CDR2 YYNGEE. The length of the CDR3 is 15 residues. CDR3 sequence reads: CASSAGHVANYGYTF. The CDR3, as DNA: TGTGCCAGCAGCGCTGGACACGTAGCTAACTATGGCTACACCTTC. Looking up the rest from reference TRBV9 and TRBJ1-2 gives the full variable domain: DSGVTQTPKHLITATGQRVTLRCSPRSGDLSVYWYQQSLDQGLQFLIQYYNGEERAKGNILERFSAQQFPDLHSELNLSSLELGDSALYFCASSAGHVANYGYTFGSGTRLTVV.

The chain carries TRBV28 and TRBJ2-7; 12 bases line up with TRBD2. Trimming cost V 9 bases and J 4 bases; bases outside gene matches: 1. This CDR3 region has 12 residues. Germline CDR1 and CDR2: MDHEN and SYDVKM. The CDR3 bases are TGTGCCAGTCTAGCGGGGGGGTACGAGCAGTACTTC. Translating gives CASLAGGYEQYF.

The rearrangement joins TRBV28 to TRBJ2-5; a possible D gene is TRBD2 (5 bases). CDR3 length equals 15 residues. CDR1 is MDHEN, CDR2 SYDVKM, per germline. Trimming took off 2 bases at V and 8 bases at J, with 18 bases between the two ends. Here the CDR3 DNA reads TGTGCCAGCAGTTTAGGAGGCAGTAGAGCGCGTACCCAGTACTTC. Encoded protein: CASSLGGSRARTQYF.

The chain recombines TRBV7-9 with TRBJ1-2, with a possible D match to TRBD1 (5 bases). The germline CDR1 and CDR2 sequences are SEHNR and FQNEAQ (reference sequence). The ends were cut back, 1 base at V and 4 bases at J, with 19 bases in the middle. This CDR3 is built from 17 residues. The CDR3 region is CASSLENLGLGAYGYTF. Written as DNA, the CDR3 is TGTGCCAGCAGCTTAGAAAACTTGGGGTTAGGGGCCTATGGCTACACCTTC.

V usage is TRBV3-1 (or the pseudogene TRBV3-2) and J usage is TRBJ2-2; 12 bases fit TRBD2. Germline CDR1 and CDR2: LGHDT and YNNKEL (reference sequence). V was clipped by 5 bases and J by 5 bases; unmatched bases: 12. There are 18 residues in the CDR3. The CDR3 loop reads CASSTPTSGSLDTGELFF. The CDR3 nucleotides are TGTGCCAGCAGCACCCCGACTAGCGGGAGTCTAGATACCGGGGAGCTGTTTTTT.

This chain uses TRBV2 with TRBJ1-5; no firm D call. The V end was cut by 2 bases, the J end by 0 bases, with 8 bases between. The germline gives CDR1 SNHLY, CDR2 FYNNEI. There are 15 residues in the CDR3. The CDR3 region has the DNA TGTGCCAGCAGTGAAAACACGTATAGCAATCAGCCCCAGCATTTT. Protein: CASSENTYSNQPQHF.

V is TRBV7-3 and J is TRBJ1-1, with 9 bases aligning to TRBD1. This CDR3 has 14 amino acids. Germline V lookup: CDR1 SGHTA, CDR2 FQGTGA. V trimming: 1 base; J trimming: 11 bases; junction bases outside the gene matches: 8. For the CDR3, the DNA is TGTGCCAGCAGCTTAAGGGGACAGGGCTTTTGGGCTTTCTTT. Protein product: CASSLRGQGFWAFF.

CDR3 sequence reads: CASSEGGSSCTDTQYF. CDR3 sequence (DNA): TGTGCCAGCAGTGAGGGCGGGTCCTCCTGCACAGATACGCAGTATTTT. The rearrangement links TRBV6-4 to TRBJ2-3; D is possibly TRBD2 (5 bases). This CDR3 is 16 amino acids long. V was trimmed by 3 bases and J by 1 base, leaving 14 bases between them. From germline, CDR1 is MRHNA and CDR2 SNTAGT.

The chain has TRBV14 and TRBJ2-7; D remains unclear. V was clipped by 1 base and J by 3 bases, with 4 bases between them. This CDR3 has 12 residues. Germline loops: CDR1 SGHDN, CDR2 FVKESK. The CDR3 sequence: CASSQGSYEQYF. Written as DNA, the CDR3 is TGTGCCAGCAGCCAAGGTAGCTACGAGCAGTACTTC.

CDR3 protein: CASSWDMTYNSPLHF. For the CDR3, the DNA is TGTGCCAGCAGTTGGGACATGACCTATAATTCACCCCTCCACTTT. The chain recombines TRBV6-6 with TRBJ1-6; maybe TRBD1 (6 bases). CDR1 and CDR2 from the germline V gene are MNHNY and SVGAGI (reference sequence). This CDR3 contains 15 residues. Trimming removed 4 bases from V and 2 bases from J, with 9 bases in between.

The rearrangement joins TRBV29-1 to TRBJ1-2, with TRBD1 matching 10 bases. The length of the CDR3 is 17 residues. V dropped 1 base and J dropped 0; count of bases not matched to a gene: 8. Germline-derived CDR1 and CDR2 are SQVTM and ANQGSEA. The CDR3 loop is CSVEGLGTGDTNYGYTF. DNA of the CDR3: TGCAGCGTTGAAGGTCTGGGGACAGGGGACACTAACTATGGCTACACCTTC.

The chain employs TRBV4-3 and TRBJ2-3; D perhaps matches TRBD2 (6 bases). V lost 1 base to trimming and J lost 6 bases, with 14 bases between them. The CDR3 sequence is 15 residues long. Germline V CDR1 and CDR2: LGHNA, YSLEER. The CDR3: CASSQGLSRGDTQYF. DNA of the CDR3: TGCGCCAGCAGCCAAGGATTATCGCGGGGCGATACGCAGTATTTT.

The chain links TRBV29-1 to TRBJ2-2, with D uncertain. Per germline, CDR1 SQVTM and CDR2 ANQGSEA. The CDR3 is 11 amino acids. The ends were cut back, 5 bases at V and 4 bases at J, with 5 bases in the middle. The CDR3 reads CSVRSTGELFF. CDR3 nucleotides: TGCAGCGTTAGGAGCACCGGGGAGCTGTTTTTT.

This clone has a single count. The chain employs TRBV6-2 or TRBV6-3 and TRBJ1-5, with D perhaps TRBD1 (5 bases). The CDR3 loop spans 17 amino acids. Germline CDR1 and CDR2: MNHEY and SVGEGT. Trimming cost V 0 bases and J 2 bases, with 14 bases left between them. The CDR3 sequence is CASSYSILGLGNQPQHF. In DNA, the CDR3 is TGTGCCAGCAGTTACTCGATTCTGGGACTGGGCAATCAGCCCCAGCATTTT.

The chain links TRBV7-2 to TRBJ2-5; D is possibly TRBD1 (6 bases). Germline V lookup: CDR1 SGHTA, CDR2 FQGNSA. Trimming took 7 bases from V and 5 from J, leaving 20 bases between them. The CDR3 sequence is 15 residues long. CDR3 nucleotide sequence: TGTGCCAGCACCGAGTATGGGCAGGGGTCGGAGACCCAGTACTTC. Translating it yields CASTEYGQGSETQYF.

The rearrangement joins TRBV5-1 to TRBJ2-2; maybe TRBD1 (6 bases). Germline assignment: CDR1 SGHRS and CDR2 YFSETQ. V lost 3 bases and J 6 bases, leaving 9 bases between the germline ends. The length of the CDR3 is 13 residues. The CDR3 loop reads CASSSDSSGELFF. CDR3 bases: TGCGCCAGCAGCTCGGACAGCTCCGGGGAGCTGTTTTTT.

The chain joins TRBV3-1 (or the pseudogene TRBV3-2) to TRBJ1-1; D is ambiguous. Germline assignment: CDR1 LGHDT and CDR2 YNNKEL (reference sequence). The CDR3 covers 14 residues. V was shortened by 1 base and J by 8 bases, with 14 bases between the two germline ends. The CDR3 here is CASSQVVESVEAFF. The DNA for the CDR3 is TGTGCCAGCAGCCAAGTTGTGGAGTCCGTCGAAGCTTTCTTT.

The chain couples TRBV5-5 to TRBJ2-7; tentatively, D is TRBD2 (5 bases). The length of the CDR3 is 13 residues. Germline CDR1 and CDR2: SGHKS and YYEKEE (reference sequence). V was pared by 2 bases and J by 1 base, with 7 bases between. Written as DNA, the CDR3 is TGTGCCAGCAGCTTCGGACTTTCCTACGAGCAGTACTTC. It specifies CASSFGLSYEQYF.

V gene TRBV15 combines with J gene TRBJ1-2; 8 bases are shared with TRBD1. The germline V gene has CDR1 LNHNV and CDR2 YYDKDF (reference sequence). The CDR3 loop spans 16 amino acids. J lost 4 bases, V lost 3 bases, and 10 bases had no gene match. The CDR3 DNA follows: TGTGCCACCAGCAGTGAGACAGGGGACCAAGTCTATGGCTACACCTTC. Translation gives CATSSETGDQVYGYTF.

The chain recombines TRBV9 with TRBJ1-4; D not certain. The CDR3 is made up of 15 amino acids. The V gene's germline CDR1 is SGDLS and CDR2 YYNGEE. V lost 0 bases to trimming and J lost 4 bases, with 10 bases between them. This CDR3 reads CASSVGGGLNEKLFF. In nucleotides, the CDR3 is TGTGCCAGCAGCGTAGGCGGAGGCCTTAATGAAAAACTGTTTTTT.

The gene calls are TRBV10-3 and TRBJ1-1; 7 bases fit TRBD1. Per the germline V gene, CDR1 is ENHRY and CDR2 is SYGVKD. CDR3 length: 14 residues. J lost 4 bases, V lost 2 bases, and 4 bases had no gene match. This CDR3 reads CAISEKQGSTEAFF. The CDR3 DNA is TGTGCCATCAGTGAGAAACAGGGGAGCACTGAAGCTTTCTTT.